Detailed here is one T cell receptor beta chain. What it binds is unknown. 13 Jbeta primers and 60 Vbeta primers were used for the PCR. Original handling: Later, an analysis found around 80 million unique TCR beta chains, and some 10 million of these were shared. The method was immunoSEQ multiplex PCR; TCRdb's version includes in-frame clones alone and lacks a portion of them. The V and J calls and the clone size are those of that table, but D and trimming were determined from the DNA. In the table there are about 190,000 clones, roughly 77% of which are singletons. These data come from a study of cytomegalovirus exposure and HLA in healthy donors. General study results and limits: Rare sequences made up most TCRs, while some public TCRs were found in many donors. Some 17,000 TCR beta sequences were associated with HLA alleles at 0.05 false discovery rate in a later analysis.

This cohort consisted of healthy bone marrow donors. CDR3 length: 15 residues. Unmatched junction bases numbered 9, after V lost 5 bases and J lost 3 bases. The germline V gene has CDR1 SGHRS and CDR2 YFSETQ. The rearrangement uses TRBV5-1 and TRBJ2-3; 7 positions agree with TRBD2. This clonotype was sampled from a man between 35 and 55 years old in good health and CMV-seropositive. Sequencing was done on a sample of PBMCs. This CDR3 is CASSPGEGGTDTQYF. The CDR3, as DNA: TGCGCCAGCAGTCCGGGGGAGGGAGGGACAGATACGCAGTATTTT.